What follows are 30 T cell receptor beta chains derived from one specimen sequenced in a study of cytomegalovirus exposure and HLA in healthy donors. The PCR had 60 Vbeta and 13 Jbeta primers. Clones were read by immunoSEQ multiplex PCR, and TCRdb kept only the in-frame ones, dropping some. Of approximately 150,000 clones detected, roughly four fifths appear once; the ten largest clones hold 9.5% to 12%. The sequencing sample was made of PBMCs. The source of these receptors is a man aged 45-60 years in good health and CMV-seropositive.

The V gene is TRBV19, the J gene TRBJ1-1; D may be TRBD1 (6 bases). From germline, CDR1 is LNHDA and CDR2 SQIVND (reference sequence). This CDR3 spans 13 amino acids. V shed 4 bases and J shed 5 bases, with 11 bases lying between them. CDR3 sequence reads: CASSTQGQTEAFF. CDR3 bases: TGTGCCAGTAGTACACAGGGTCAAACTGAAGCTTTCTTT.

The chain uses TRBV18 and TRBJ1-3; maybe TRBD1 (5 bases). This CDR3 has 18 amino acids. V gave up 2 bases and J gave up 0 bases, with 17 bases separating them. Germline V gene data show CDR1 as KGHSH and CDR2 as LQKENI. CDR3 in DNA: TGTGCCAGCTCACCATTCGGGGGAGGCCAAAGCTCTGGAAACACCATATATTTT. The encoded protein is CASSPFGGGQSSGNTIYF.

V is TRBV29-1 and J is TRBJ2-7, with 7 bases matching TRBD2. Per the germline V gene, CDR1 is SQVTM and CDR2 is ANQGSEA. This CDR3 is built from 14 residues. With V trimmed by 6 bases and J by 1 base, 9 bases remained unmatched. The CDR3 protein is CSVLRGGTSYEQYF. CDR3 in DNA: TGCAGCGTCCTCCGCGGGGGTACTTCCTACGAGCAGTACTTC.

The J gene is TRBJ2-1, the V gene TRBV6-1, with D possibly TRBD1 on 5 matching bases. V lost 7 bases and J lost 0, with 13 bases in between. The CDR3 totals 15 residues. The germline CDR1 and CDR2 sequences are MNHNS and SASEGT. CDR3 sequence (DNA): TGTGCCAGCACTCCCACAGGCCTCTCCTACAATGAGCAGTTCTTC. It specifies CASTPTGLSYNEQFF.

The CDR3 DNA reads as TGTGCCAGCAGTTTCAGGGAGGAGGTCACTGAAGCTTTCTTT. Translation gives CASSFREEVTEAFF. The V call is TRBV28, the J call TRBJ1-1, with a tentative D call TRBD1 (5 bases). V was shortened by 3 bases and J by 4 bases, with 12 bases between the two germline ends. This CDR3 has 14 amino acids. The germline CDR1 and CDR2 sequences are MDHEN and SYDVKM.

The J gene is TRBJ1-1, the V gene TRBV5-8; 11 positions match TRBD1. The CDR3 loop spans 17 amino acids. The V gene's germline CDR1 is SGHTS and CDR2 YDEGEE. The J segment lost 1 base and the V segment lost 1 base, leaving 6 bases of the junction unmatched. CDR3 nucleotide sequence: TGTGCCAGCAGCTTGTCGGGACAGGGGGGGACGAACACTGAAGCTTTCTTT. Translating gives CASSLSGQGGTNTEAFF.

The chain joins TRBV30 to TRBJ1-2; D gene ambiguous. The CDR3 is made up of 14 amino acids. Germline V gene sequence: CDR1 GTSNPN, CDR2 SVGIG (reference sequence). Trimming shortened V by 5 bases and J by 0 bases, and 13 bases separated the two germline ends. In DNA, the CDR3 is TGTGCCTGGGTCCGCTACGGAGCTAACTATGGCTACACCTTC. It codes for CAWVRYGANYGYTF.

The V gene is TRBV18, the J gene TRBJ1-4; D gene ambiguous. The CDR3 is made up of 13 amino acids. Between the trimmed V and J ends, which lost 8 bases and 0 bases, there was a span of 7 bases. Germline V gene lookup returns CDR1 KGHSH and CDR2 LQKENI. The DNA of the CDR3 is TGTGCCAGCCATCAGTCAACTAATGAAAAACTGTTTTTT. It specifies CASHQSTNEKLFF.

The V call is TRBV7-9, the J call TRBJ2-5; 12 bases map to TRBD1. The V segment lost 4 bases and the J segment 2 bases; nucleotides outside the gene matches: 5. This CDR3 has 16 residues. Germline V lookup: CDR1 SEHNR, CDR2 FQNEAQ (reference sequence). DNA of the CDR3: TGTGCCAGCAGCTGGGGACAGGGGGCGTCGCAAGAGACCCAGTACTTC. As protein: CASSWGQGASQETQYF.

J is TRBJ1-1 and V is TRBV19, with a possible D match to TRBD1 (6 bases). This CDR3 is 14 amino acids long. The V gene's germline CDR1 is LNHDA and CDR2 SQIVND (reference sequence). V was cut by 3 bases and J by 4 bases, with 12 bases left in between. CDR3 loop: CASSIDRRGTEAFF. The CDR3 region has the DNA TGTGCCAGTAGTATCGACAGGCGAGGCACTGAAGCTTTCTTT. Full variable domain (outside the CDR3, taken from reference TRBV19 and TRBJ1-1): DGGITQSPKYLFRKEGQNVTLSCEQNLNHDAMYWYRQDPGQGLRLIYYSQIVNDFQKGDIAEGYSVSREKKESFPLTVTSAQKNPTAFYLCASSIDRRGTEAFFGQGTRLTVV.

Only a few counts were recorded for this clone. The chain combines TRBV7-2 with TRBJ2-3; 12 bases align to TRBD2. V shed 5 bases and J 4 bases; nucleotides not matched to a gene: 7. Germline V gene data show CDR1 as SGHTA and CDR2 as FQGNSA. The CDR3 runs to 16 residues. CDR3 region: CASSPRLAGDADTQYF. CDR3 coding DNA: TGTGCCAGCAGCCCCCGACTAGCGGGAGATGCAGATACGCAGTATTTT.

The genes are TRBV29-1 and TRBJ2-1; 9 bases map to TRBD2. J was trimmed by 5 bases and V by 4 bases; bases with no gene match: 6. Germline CDR1 is SQVTM and CDR2 is ANQGSEA. This CDR3 contains 14 residues. The CDR3 loop is CSVGGLAGHNEQFF. The CDR3 nucleotides read TGCAGCGTTGGCGGCCTAGCGGGGCACAATGAGCAGTTCTTC.

This clone is a singleton in its sample. The chain combines TRBV28 with TRBJ2-1; a possible D gene is TRBD2 (6 bases). The V gene lost 4 bases and the J gene lost 13 bases, with 11 bases spanning the gap. Germline CDR1 and CDR2: MDHEN and SYDVKM. This CDR3 is built from 11 residues. CDR3 loop: CASSSRTTQFF. In DNA form, the CDR3 reads TGTGCCAGCAGTTCGAGGACTACACAGTTCTTC.

This clone occurred many times. This chain joins TRBV6-1 and TRBJ1-2; tentatively, D is TRBD1 (6 bases). Germline V lookup: CDR1 MNHNS, CDR2 SASEGT. The germline V and J ends were trimmed by 8 bases and 7 bases, with 14 bases remaining between them. This CDR3 is 12 amino acids long. This CDR3 is CASQTGLGGYTF. As DNA, the CDR3 is TGTGCCAGCCAGACAGGCCTGGGTGGCTACACCTTC.

This clone was detected only once. This chain joins TRBV11-2 and TRBJ1-4; perhaps TRBD1 as D (5 bases). The CDR3 covers 15 residues. The V gene's germline CDR1 is SGHAT and CDR2 FQNNGV. Trimming took 5 bases from V and 1 from J, leaving 11 bases between them. Here the CDR3 reads CASSPGGGTNEKLFF. The CDR3 DNA is TGTGCCAGCAGCCCCGGGGGGGGAACTAATGAAAAACTGTTTTTT.

V usage is TRBV11-2 and J usage is TRBJ1-3; 9 nucleotides agree with TRBD1. The ends lost 3 bases at V and 1 base at J; junction bases unmatched: 7. Germline CDR1 SGHAT, CDR2 FQNNGV. The length of the CDR3 is 17 residues. This CDR3 is CASSFLGTGMSGNTIYF. In nucleotides, the CDR3 is TGTGCCAGCAGCTTCTTGGGGACAGGGATGTCTGGAAACACCATATATTTT.

This clone was recorded once. CDR3 amino acids: CASSENRASGANVLTF. The CDR3 DNA reads TGTGCCAGCAGTGAGAACAGGGCCTCTGGGGCCAACGTCCTGACTTTC. The gene calls are TRBV6-1 and TRBJ2-6; the D gene is possibly TRBD1 (6 bases). Germline lookup yields CDR1 MNHNS and CDR2 SASEGT. V was trimmed by 3 bases and J by 0 bases, leaving 9 bases between them. This CDR3 contains 16 residues.

The rearrangement uses TRBV21-1 and TRBJ1-6. TRBV21-1 is classified as a pseudogene. This CDR3 comprises 21 residues. In nucleotides, the CDR3 is TGTGCCAGCAGCAAAGCCATTCCGGGACTGCGGATTAGCTCCTATAATTCACCCCTCCACTTT. Amino acid sequence: CASSKAIPGLRISSYNSPLHF.

This sequence joins TRBV4-1 and TRBJ1-1, with 8 bases matching TRBD1. V lost 2 bases and J lost 1; bases outside the gene matches: 3. This CDR3 region has 15 residues. CDR1 is MGHRA and CDR2 is YSYEKL in the germline V gene. The DNA of the CDR3 is TGCGCCAGCAGCCAAATGGGGACAGGGAACACTGAAGCTTTCTTT. This codes for CASSQMGTGNTEAFF.

This chain connects TRBV7-9 to TRBJ1-4, with 8 bases aligning to TRBD1. Germline CDR1 and CDR2: SEHNR and FQNEAQ (reference sequence). CDR3 length: 15 residues. The J segment lost 5 bases and the V segment lost 5 bases, leaving 7 bases of the junction unmatched. The CDR3 DNA reads as TGTGCCAGCAGCCTAACGGGACAGGAGAATGAAAAACTGTTTTTT. This codes for CASSLTGQENEKLFF.

With regard to this clone: A junction end diverges from the germline sequence, so it may reflect a read error. The J gene is TRBJ2-1, the V gene TRBV7-9; 9 bases fit TRBD2. The CDR3 contains 17 residues. CDR1 SEHNR and CDR2 FQNEAQ come from the germline V gene (reference sequence). The CDR3, as DNA: TGTTCCAGCAGCTCTTCGACTAGCGGCCTCAAAAGGTATGAGCAGTTCTTC. This codes for CSSSSSTSGLKRYEQFF.

This chain joins TRBV18 and TRBJ1-1; D is undetermined. V was pared by 2 bases and J by 3 bases, with 7 bases between. CDR1 and CDR2 (germline): KGHSH, LQKENI. The CDR3 length is 13 residues. The CDR3 region has the DNA TGTGCCAGCTCACCAACAGCCTACACTGAAGCTTTCTTT. Its translation is CASSPTAYTEAFF.

V usage is TRBV7-2 and J usage is TRBJ2-7; TRBD2 matches at 7 bases. The V gene's germline CDR1 is SGHTA and CDR2 FQGNSA. CDR3 length equals 14 residues. The V and J ends lost 5 bases and 6 bases, in that order; junction bases with no gene match: 10. This CDR3 reads CASSLPGGSREQYF. The CDR3 bases are TGTGCCAGCAGCCTTCCCGGGGGGAGCCGCGAGCAGTACTTC.

The chain employs TRBV7-6 and TRBJ1-2; TRBD1 matches at 8 bases. The V segment lost 3 bases and the J segment 4 bases; nucleotides outside the gene matches: 4. CDR3 length: 14 residues. Germline CDR1 reads SGHVS; CDR2 reads FNYEAQ. The CDR3 sequence: CASSFSGGAYGYTF. In nucleotides, the CDR3 is TGTGCCAGCAGCTTCTCAGGGGGCGCCTATGGCTACACCTTC.

This rearrangement joins TRBV4-1 to TRBJ2-7; D is unresolved. CDR1 and CDR2 from the germline V gene are MGHRA and YSYEKL. The CDR3 contains 13 residues. V was pared by 0 bases and J by 4 bases, with 7 bases between. The CDR3 here is CASSQDIPYEQYF. The CDR3 DNA sequence: TGCGCCAGCAGCCAAGATATTCCGTACGAGCAGTACTTC.

The genes are TRBV19 and TRBJ1-2; D gene unclear. The germline V and J ends were trimmed by 7 bases and 8 bases, with 17 bases remaining between them. CDR3 size: 13 residues. Germline assignment: CDR1 LNHDA and CDR2 SQIVND (reference sequence). CDR3: CASTGIVGGGYTF. The CDR3 region has the DNA TGTGCCAGTACCGGAATCGTTGGAGGGGGCTACACCTTC.

This chain uses TRBV5-1 with TRBJ2-5, with D possibly TRBD2 on 5 matching bases. The DNA end lines up better with TRBJ2-7; the J call may be wrong. Germline assignment: CDR1 SGHRS and CDR2 YFSETQ. CDR3 length: 13 residues. CDR3 in amino acids: CASSLEADYEQYF. The CDR3 bases are TGCGCCAGCAGCTTGGAAGCGGACTACGAGCAGTACTTC.

CDR3 residues: CASNVPHGVNTGELFF. The CDR3 nucleotides are TGTGCCAGCAACGTACCCCACGGGGTAAACACCGGGGAGCTGTTTTTT. The rearrangement links TRBV28 to TRBJ2-2, with TRBD2 as a possible D gene (5 bases). V was clipped by 7 bases and J by 2 bases, with 17 bases between them. The V gene's germline CDR1 is MDHEN and CDR2 SYDVKM. The CDR3 has 16 amino acids.

The V and J genes are TRBV6-4 and TRBJ2-1; D not certain. Trimming took off 0 bases at V and 9 bases at J, with 9 bases between the two ends. The CDR3 extends over 13 amino acids. Germline V gives CDR1 MRHNA, CDR2 SNTAGT. CDR3 sequence: CASSDSWAGEQFF. CDR3 sequence (DNA): TGTGCCAGCAGTGACTCGTGGGCCGGTGAGCAGTTCTTC.

The chain recombines TRBV18 with TRBJ1-1; D might be TRBD1 (5 bases). Germline V gene data show CDR1 as KGHSH and CDR2 as LQKENI. This CDR3 spans 18 amino acids. Trimming left V 2 bases short and J 4 bases short, with 23 bases between. Written as DNA, the CDR3 is TGTGCCAGCTCACCATTCAGCGGGGTTGAGGGTCAGGGCACTGAAGCTTTCTTT. Residues: CASSPFSGVEGQGTEAFF.